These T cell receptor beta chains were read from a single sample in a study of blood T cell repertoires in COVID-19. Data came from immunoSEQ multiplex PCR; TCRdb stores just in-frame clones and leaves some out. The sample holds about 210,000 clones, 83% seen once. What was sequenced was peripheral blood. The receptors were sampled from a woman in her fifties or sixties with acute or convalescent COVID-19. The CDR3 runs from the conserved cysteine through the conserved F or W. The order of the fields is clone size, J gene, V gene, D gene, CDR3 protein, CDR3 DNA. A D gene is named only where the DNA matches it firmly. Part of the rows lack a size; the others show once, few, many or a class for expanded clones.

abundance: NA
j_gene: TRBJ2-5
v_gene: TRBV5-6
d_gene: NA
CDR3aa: CASTTGEETQYF
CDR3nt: TGTGCCTCAACTACGGGGGAAGAGACCCAGTACTTC

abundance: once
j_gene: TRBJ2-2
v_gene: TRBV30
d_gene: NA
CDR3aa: CAWQAENTGELFF
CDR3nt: TGTGCCTGGCAAGCGGAGAACACCGGGGAGCTGTTTTTT

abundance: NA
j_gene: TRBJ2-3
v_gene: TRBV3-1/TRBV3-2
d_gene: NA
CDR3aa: CASSQLGTSSTDTQYF
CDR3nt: TGTGCCAGCAGCCAACTGGGGACTTCTAGCACAGATACGCAGTATTTT

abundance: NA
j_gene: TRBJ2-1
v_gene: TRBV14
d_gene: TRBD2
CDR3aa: CASSQDWTSDNEQFF
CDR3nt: TGTGCCAGCAGCCAAGATTGGACTAGCGACAATGAGCAGTTCTTC

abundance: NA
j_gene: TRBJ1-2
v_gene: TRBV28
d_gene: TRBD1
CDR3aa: CASSSMDRGLYGYTF
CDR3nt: TGTGCCAGCAGCTCGATGGACAGGGGCCTCTATGGCTACACCTTC

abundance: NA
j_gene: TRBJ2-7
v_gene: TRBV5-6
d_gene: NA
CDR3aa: CASSPRLEEIFIYEQYF
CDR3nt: TGTGCCAGCAGCCCGCGGTTAGAGGAGATCTTCATCTACGAGCAGTACTTC

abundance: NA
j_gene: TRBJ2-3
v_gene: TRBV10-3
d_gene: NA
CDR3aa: CAISIGQGLKDTQYF
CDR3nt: TGTGCCATCAGTATAGGCCAGGGTCTGAAAGATACGCAGTATTTT

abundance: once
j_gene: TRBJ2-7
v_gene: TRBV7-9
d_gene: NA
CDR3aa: CASSLRPWDEQYF
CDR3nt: TGTGCCAGCAGCCTGAGGCCCTGGGACGAGCAGTACTTC

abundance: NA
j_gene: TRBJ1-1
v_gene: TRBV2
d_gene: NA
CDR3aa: CASSGPGVVSTEAFF
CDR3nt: TGTGCCAGCAGTGGGCCAGGTGTCGTCTCCACTGAAGCTTTCTTT

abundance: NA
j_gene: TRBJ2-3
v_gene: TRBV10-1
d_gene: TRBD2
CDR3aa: CASSGGLAGSTDTQYF
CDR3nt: TGCGCCAGCAGCGGCGGACTAGCGGGAAGCACAGATACGCAGTATTTT

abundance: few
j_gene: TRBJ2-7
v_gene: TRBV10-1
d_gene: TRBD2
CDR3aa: CASSPGGTVYEQYF
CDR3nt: TGCGCCAGCAGCCCCGGGGGGACCGTTTACGAGCAGTACTTC

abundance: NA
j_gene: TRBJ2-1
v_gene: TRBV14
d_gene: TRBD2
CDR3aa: CASSQEVLAGGNEQFF
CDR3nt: TGTGCCAGCAGCCAAGAGGTACTAGCGGGAGGGAATGAGCAGTTCTTC

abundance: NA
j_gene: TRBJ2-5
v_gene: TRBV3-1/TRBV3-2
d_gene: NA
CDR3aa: CASSRFGETQYF
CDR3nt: TGTGCCAGCAGCCGCTTCGGAGAGACCCAGTACTTC

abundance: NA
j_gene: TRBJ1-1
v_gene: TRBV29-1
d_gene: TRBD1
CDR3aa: CSAITTGGLEAFF
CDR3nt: TGCAGCGCTATTACGACAGGGGGACTTGAAGCTTTCTTT

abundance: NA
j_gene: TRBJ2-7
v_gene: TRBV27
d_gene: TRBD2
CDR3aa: CASSLNSGSRIYEQYF
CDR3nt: TGTGCCAGCAGTCTTAATAGCGGGAGTCGAATCTACGAGCAGTACTTC

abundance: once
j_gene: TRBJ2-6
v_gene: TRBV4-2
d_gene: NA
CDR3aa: CASSQDTSGGWSGANVLTF
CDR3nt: TGTGCCAGCAGCCAAGACACGTCCGGGGGATGGTCTGGGGCCAACGTCCTGACTTTC

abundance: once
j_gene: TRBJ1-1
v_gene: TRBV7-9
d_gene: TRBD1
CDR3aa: CASSPQGGSTEAFF
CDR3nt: TGTGCCAGCAGCCCTCAGGGGGGAAGTACTGAAGCTTTCTTT

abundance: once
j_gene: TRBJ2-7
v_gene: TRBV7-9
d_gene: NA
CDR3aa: CASREEGDYEQYF
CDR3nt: TGTGCCAGCAGGGAGGAGGGCGACTACGAGCAGTACTTC

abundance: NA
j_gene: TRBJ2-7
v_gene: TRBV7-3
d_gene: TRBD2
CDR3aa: CASSPLGASGYEQYF
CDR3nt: TGTGCCAGCAGCCCCCTAGGGGCTAGCGGCTACGAGCAGTACTTC

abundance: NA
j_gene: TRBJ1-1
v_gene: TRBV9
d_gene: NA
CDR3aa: CASSGGGRTEAFF
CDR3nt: TGTGCCAGCAGCGGTGGTGGGAGGACTGAAGCTTTCTTT

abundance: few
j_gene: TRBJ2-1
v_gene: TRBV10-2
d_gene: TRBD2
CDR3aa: CASSERAGGLPNEQFF
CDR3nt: TGCGCCAGCAGTGAGAGGGCGGGAGGGCTTCCCAATGAGCAGTTCTTC

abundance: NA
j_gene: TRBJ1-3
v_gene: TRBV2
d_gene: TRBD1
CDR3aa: CASSGAPGQKPTWDTIYF
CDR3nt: TGTGCCAGCAGTGGCGCGCCGGGACAGAAACCCACTTGGGACACCATATATTTT

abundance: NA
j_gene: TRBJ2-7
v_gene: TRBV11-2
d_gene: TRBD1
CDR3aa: CASSVQGDEQYF
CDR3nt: TGTGCCAGCAGCGTCCAGGGGGACGAGCAGTACTTC

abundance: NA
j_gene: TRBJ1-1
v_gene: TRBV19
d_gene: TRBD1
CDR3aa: CASSSRQGSTEAFF
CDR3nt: TGTGCCAGTAGTTCCCGACAGGGGAGCACTGAAGCTTTCTTT

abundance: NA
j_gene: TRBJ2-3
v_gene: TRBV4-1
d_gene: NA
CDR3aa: CASSQDHYPTDTQYF
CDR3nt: TGCGCCAGCAGCCAAGACCACTACCCCACAGATACGCAGTATTTT

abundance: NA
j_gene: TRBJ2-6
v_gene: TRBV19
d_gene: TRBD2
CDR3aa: CASSIGEREGSGANVLTF
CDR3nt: TGTGCCAGTAGTATAGGTGAGCGGGAGGGGTCTGGGGCCAACGTCCTGACTTTC

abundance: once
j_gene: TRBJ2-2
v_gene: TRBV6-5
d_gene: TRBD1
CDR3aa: CASRPGQGITGELFF
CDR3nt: TGTGCCAGCAGACCGGGACAGGGGATCACCGGGGAGCTGTTTTTT

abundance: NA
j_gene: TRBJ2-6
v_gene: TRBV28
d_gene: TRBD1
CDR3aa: CASSWGQLSGANVLTF
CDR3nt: TGTGCCAGCAGTTGGGGACAGCTCTCTGGGGCCAACGTCCTGACTTTC

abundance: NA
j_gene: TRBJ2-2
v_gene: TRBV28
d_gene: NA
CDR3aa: CASSLYRELFF
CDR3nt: TGTGCCAGCAGCCTCTACCGGGAGCTGTTTTTT

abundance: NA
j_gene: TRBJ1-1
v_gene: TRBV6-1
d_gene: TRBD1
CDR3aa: CASSERGPNTEAFF
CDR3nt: TGTGCCAGCAGTGAAAGGGGGCCGAACACTGAAGCTTTCTTT

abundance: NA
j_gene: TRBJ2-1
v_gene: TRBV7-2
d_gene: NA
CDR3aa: CARPGLTNNEQFF
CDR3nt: TGTGCCAGGCCGGGACTTACAAACAATGAGCAGTTCTTC

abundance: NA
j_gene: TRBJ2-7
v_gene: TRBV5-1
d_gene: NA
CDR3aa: CASSPRRGYEQYF
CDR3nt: TGCGCCAGCAGCCCCCGGAGGGGCTACGAGCAGTACTTC

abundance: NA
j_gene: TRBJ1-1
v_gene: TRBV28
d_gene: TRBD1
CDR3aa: CASSSTGLNTEAFF
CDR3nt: TGTGCCAGCAGCTCGACAGGGTTGAACACTGAAGCTTTCTTT

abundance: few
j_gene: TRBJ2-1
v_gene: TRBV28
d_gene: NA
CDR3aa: CASSFELSSYNEQFF
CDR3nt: TGTGCCAGCAGTTTTGAGCTGAGCTCCTACAATGAGCAGTTCTTC

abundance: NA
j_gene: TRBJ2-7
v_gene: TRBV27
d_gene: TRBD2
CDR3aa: CASSLRESGREYF
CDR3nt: TGTGCCAGCAGTTTACGGGAAAGCGGGAGGGAGTACTTC

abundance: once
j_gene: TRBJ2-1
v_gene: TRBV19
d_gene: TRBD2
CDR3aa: CASSERTSLTHEQFF
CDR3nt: TGTGCCAGTAGCGAGCGGACTAGCCTAACCCATGAGCAGTTCTTC

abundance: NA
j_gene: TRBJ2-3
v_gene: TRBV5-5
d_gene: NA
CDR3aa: CASSFRRDEVDTQYF
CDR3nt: TGTGCCAGCAGCTTCAGGCGGGATGAGGTAGATACGCAGTATTTT

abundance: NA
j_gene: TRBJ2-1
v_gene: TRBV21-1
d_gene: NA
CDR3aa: CASRVATYNEQFF
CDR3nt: TGTGCCAGCAGGGTAGCGACGTACAATGAGCAGTTCTTC

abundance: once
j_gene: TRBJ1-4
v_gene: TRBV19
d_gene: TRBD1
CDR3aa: CASSGTGMGNEKLFF
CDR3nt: TGTGCCAGTAGTGGGACAGGGATGGGTAATGAAAAACTGTTTTTT

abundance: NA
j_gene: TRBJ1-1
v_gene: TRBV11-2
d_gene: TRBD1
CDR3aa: CASSSQGAREGAFF
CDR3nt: TGTGCCAGCAGCTCTCAGGGGGCGCGTGAAGGAGCTTTCTTT

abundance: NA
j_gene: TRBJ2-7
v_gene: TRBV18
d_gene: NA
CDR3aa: CASSPERGQVYEQYF
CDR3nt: TGTGCCAGCTCACCTGAGCGGGGACAAGTTTACGAGCAGTACTTC

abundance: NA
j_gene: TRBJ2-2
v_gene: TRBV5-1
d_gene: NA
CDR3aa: CASSFSGLNAGELFF
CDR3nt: TGCGCCAGCAGCTTTAGCGGCCTTAACGCCGGGGAGCTGTTTTTT

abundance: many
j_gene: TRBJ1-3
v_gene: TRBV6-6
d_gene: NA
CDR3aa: CASSIQGVFTGNTIYF
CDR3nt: TGTGCCAGCAGTATACAGGGAGTATTCACTGGAAACACCATATATTTT

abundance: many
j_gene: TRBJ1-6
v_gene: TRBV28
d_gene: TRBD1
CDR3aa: CASSLTGQGSSPLHF
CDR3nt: TGTGCCAGCAGTTTAACGGGACAGGGATCTTCACCCCTCCACTTT

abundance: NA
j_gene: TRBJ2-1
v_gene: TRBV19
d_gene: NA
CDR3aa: CASSSRSSSYNEQFF
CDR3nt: TGTGCCAGTAGTTCCAGGTCTTCCTCCTACAATGAGCAGTTCTTC

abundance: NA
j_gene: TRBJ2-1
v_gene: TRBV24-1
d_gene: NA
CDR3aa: CATSDFDSTGSNEQFF
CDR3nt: TGTGCCACCAGTGATTTCGACTCGACAGGAAGCAATGAGCAGTTCTTC

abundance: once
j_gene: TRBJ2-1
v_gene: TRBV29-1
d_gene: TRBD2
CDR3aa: CSSQGRSPSGSNEQFF
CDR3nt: TGCAGCTCTCAAGGTCGTTCGCCTAGCGGGAGCAATGAGCAGTTCTTC

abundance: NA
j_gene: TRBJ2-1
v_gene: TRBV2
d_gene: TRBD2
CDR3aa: CASRGGTSGRAEEGYNEQFF
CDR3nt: TGTGCCAGCAGAGGAGGGACTAGCGGGAGGGCCGAAGAGGGCTACAATGAGCAGTTCTTC

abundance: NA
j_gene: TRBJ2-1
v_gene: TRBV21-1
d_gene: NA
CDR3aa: CASSKVPPTGEFYNEQFF
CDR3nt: TGTGCCAGCAGCAAAGTTCCCCCGACAGGGGAGTTCTACAATGAGCAGTTCTTC

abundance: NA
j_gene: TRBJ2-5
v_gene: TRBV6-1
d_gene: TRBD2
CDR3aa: CATLAGGETQYF
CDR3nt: TGTGCCACCCTAGCGGGAGGTGAGACCCAGTACTTC

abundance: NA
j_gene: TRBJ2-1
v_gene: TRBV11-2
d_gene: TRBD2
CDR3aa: CASSFSGGGVYNEQFF
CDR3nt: TGTGCCAGCAGCTTTAGCGGGGGCGGGGTCTACAATGAGCAGTTCTTC

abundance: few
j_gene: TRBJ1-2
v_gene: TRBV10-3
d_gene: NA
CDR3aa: CAIQSDSHNGYTF
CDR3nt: TGTGCCATCCAGTCTGACAGTCACAATGGCTACACCTTC

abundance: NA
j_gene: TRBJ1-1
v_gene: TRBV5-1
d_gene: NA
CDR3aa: CASSLGSGGQAEAFF
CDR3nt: TGCGCCAGCAGCTTGGGTAGCGGGGGGCAAGCTGAAGCTTTCTTT

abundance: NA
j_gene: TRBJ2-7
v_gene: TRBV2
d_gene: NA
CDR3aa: CASSEDLGVKREQYF
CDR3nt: TGTGCCAGCAGTGAAGATCTGGGAGTGAAACGCGAGCAGTACTTC

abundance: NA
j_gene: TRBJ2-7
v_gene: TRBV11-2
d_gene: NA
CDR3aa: CASSLGTPNQYEQYF
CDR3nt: TGTGCCAGCAGCCTGGGGACACCGAATCAATACGAGCAGTACTTC